This T cell receptor (beta chain) was recovered during a study of blood T cell repertoires in COVID-19. Generated by immunoSEQ multiplex PCR, the TCRdb table keeps only in-frame clones and is missing some. The sample has tens of thousands of clones, approximately 78% seen once. Per the germline V gene, CDR1 is SEHNR and CDR2 is FQNEAQ (reference sequence). The CDR3 has 15 residues. V lost 2 bases, J lost 8 bases, and 15 bases lay in between. The source of this sequence is a human donor in a cohort sampled during active COVID-19. The J gene is TRBJ1-4, the V gene TRBV7-9; the D gene is possibly TRBD1 (5 bases). Sequencing used peripheral blood. The CDR3 coding sequence is TGTGCCAGCAGCTTAACGAGACAGATGGGCGAAAAACTGTTTTTT. Its protein is CASSLTRQMGEKLFF.